Listed here is a single T cell receptor (beta chain). Its antigen is as yet unknown. The sequencing template was cDNA reverse transcribed from extracted RNA. The data were produced by immunoSEQ multiplex PCR, yet TCRdb's version contains in-frame clones alone and is incomplete. The sample has 65,000 to 100,000 clones; just over 50% are singletons. Peripheral blood, together with lesional scalp punch biopsies, was collected from alopecia areata patients. CD4+ and CD8+ T cells were sorted from PBMCs. CDR3 length equals 13 residues. V was cut by 6 bases and J by 4 bases, with 12 bases left in between. The germline V gene encodes CDR1 MNHEY and CDR2 SVGAGI. This entry is derived from a study of CD8+ T cells in alopecia areata. Study results and limitations: Whereas mice showed it more clearly, TCR sharing across patients was murkier, possibly because of HLA. Higher clonality than in normal scalp was seen in lesional scalp, especially alopecia totalis/universalis.

Sequenced input: NKG2D-high CD8+ T cells sorted from blood. This receptor was identified in a human donor with alopecia areata. The V gene is TRBV6-5, the J gene TRBJ1-2, with D possibly TRBD1 on 6 matching bases. This CDR3 is CASRTGQTYGYTF. As DNA, the CDR3 is TGTGCCAGCAGGACAGGACAGACCTATGGCTACACCTTC.